These 28 T cell receptor beta chains were all obtained from the same sample, sequenced in a study of breast tumors, draining lymph nodes, adjacent tissues. One entry per CDR3 protein, called by TCRdb with MiXCR from the multiplex PCR reads. Among fewer than 8,000 distinct CDR3 sequences listed, 43% were seen once. Sequencing was carried out using tumor-adjacent breast tissue. These receptors were obtained from a female donor with breast cancer. Some clones in this sample may be carry-over from other donors' samples.

The gene calls are TRBV20-1 and TRBJ2-1; no reliable D call. The CDR3 covers 12 residues. CDR1 and CDR2 from the germline V gene are DFQATT and SNEGSKA (reference sequence). The V end lost 3 bases, the J end lost 5 bases, and 8 bases lay between the germline ends. The CDR3 DNA follows: TGCAGTGCTAGCGTGTTTGACAATGAGCAGTTCTTC. Translating gives CSASVFDNEQFF.

This clonotype has at least ten counts. This chain joins TRBV28 and TRBJ1-6, with 7 bases that match TRBD1. There are 12 residues in the CDR3. J lost 6 bases, V lost 11 bases, and 4 bases had no gene match. Germline CDR1 MDHEN, CDR2 SYDVKM. Here the CDR3 DNA reads TGTGCCTGCACAGGGGTTAATTCACCCCTCCACTTT. This translates into CACTGVNSPLHF.

This clonotype came up many times. J is TRBJ2-1 and V is TRBV20-1, with TRBD2 identical over 12 bases. There are 16 residues in the CDR3. From germline, CDR1 is DFQATT and CDR2 SNEGSKA (reference sequence). After removal of 0 bases from V and 8 bases from J, the junction contained 8 bases not matched to a gene. CDR3 amino acids: CSARDPASGRAYEQFF. DNA for the CDR3: TGCAGTGCTAGAGATCCGGCTAGCGGGAGGGCCTATGAGCAGTTCTTC.

The sample holds many counts of this clonotype. The rearrangement links TRBV6-2 or TRBV6-3 to TRBJ2-1; TRBD2 agrees at 13 bases. From germline, CDR1 is MNHEY and CDR2 SVGEGT. The V gene end was trimmed by 4 bases and the J gene end by 4 bases; junction bases not matched to a gene: 7. The CDR3 runs to 17 residues. CDR3 in amino acids: CASSSRLAGGVYNEQFF. CDR3 bases: TGTGCCAGCAGTTCGCGACTAGCGGGAGGAGTATACAATGAGCAGTTCTTC.

This chain uses TRBV5-4 with TRBJ1-2; a possible D gene is TRBD1 (5 bases). The V gene lost 0 bases and the J gene lost 4 bases, with 10 bases spanning the gap. Germline assignment: CDR1 SGHNT and CDR2 YYREEE (reference sequence). CDR3 length: 14 residues. Here the CDR3 reads CASSLVGTAYGYTF. Written as DNA, the CDR3 is TGTGCCAGCAGCTTGGTCGGGACGGCCTATGGCTACACCTTC.

In its sample, this clonotype was seen many times. The genes are TRBV28 and TRBJ1-3; TRBD1 might be the D (5 bases). Deletions cut 7 bases from V and 2 bases from J, with 18 bases between. CDR1 and CDR2 (germline): MDHEN, SYDVKM. The CDR3 contains 16 residues. This CDR3 is CASKGWGGETGNTIYF. The CDR3 coding sequence is TGTGCCAGCAAGGGGTGGGGGGGTGAGACTGGAAACACCATATATTTT.

The chain uses TRBV7-2 and TRBJ2-5; 8 positions match TRBD1. Germline lookup yields CDR1 SGHTA and CDR2 FQGNSA. Trimming at V came to 3 bases and at J to 4 bases, leaving 4 bases not matched to a gene. CDR3 length: 14 amino acids. The CDR3 loop is CASSFGDRRETQYF. Here the CDR3 DNA reads TGTGCCAGCAGCTTTGGGGACAGGCGAGAGACCCAGTACTTC.

This clonotype has only one observation. The chain is built from TRBV13 and TRBJ2-4; a weak D match, TRBD1 (6 bases). Trimming shortened V by 4 bases and J by 7 bases, and 14 bases separated the two germline ends. The CDR3 length is 14 residues. Per the germline V gene, CDR1 is PRHDT and CDR2 is FYEKMQ (reference sequence). The CDR3 sequence: CASSYLQGTNIQYF. In DNA form, the CDR3 reads TGTGCCAGCAGCTATCTCCAGGGGACGAACATTCAGTACTTC.

This clonotype is labeled medium-sized. The V and J genes are TRBV11-2 and TRBJ2-3; no clear D gene. This CDR3 is 13 amino acids long. Germline V gives CDR1 SGHAT, CDR2 FQNNGV. The germline V and J ends were trimmed by 3 bases and 5 bases, with 9 bases remaining between them. CDR3 nucleotides: TGTGCCAGCAGCTTGTATTCGGGAGATACGCAGTATTTT. It codes for CASSLYSGDTQYF.

The rearrangement links TRBV20-1 to TRBJ2-1; 8 bases are shared with TRBD2. In germline, CDR1 is DFQATT, CDR2 SNEGSKA (reference sequence). V lost 3 bases and J lost 5; bases outside the gene matches: 9. The CDR3 is made up of 15 amino acids. The DNA for the CDR3 is TGCAGTGCTAGTAAGGAACTAGCGGATGACAATGAGCAGTTCTTC. Translated, it gives CSASKELADDNEQFF.

The chain links TRBV20-1 to TRBJ2-1; tentative D call: TRBD2 (6 bases). Between the trimmed V and J ends, which lost 4 bases and 4 bases, there was a span of 20 bases. Germline V gene data show CDR1 as DFQATT and CDR2 as SNEGSKA (reference sequence). The CDR3 consists of 16 residues. CDR3 sequence reads: CSAKSPFAGLYNEQFF. As DNA, the CDR3 is TGCAGTGCTAAATCCCCTTTTGCGGGACTTTACAATGAGCAGTTCTTC.

This clonotype qualifies as medium-sized. The chain uses TRBV15 and TRBJ2-7; 11 bases align to TRBD1. The V and J ends lost 4 bases and 2 bases, in that order; junction bases with no gene match: 13. This CDR3 comprises 18 residues. Germline CDR1 is LNHNV and CDR2 is YYDKDF (reference sequence). CDR3 in amino acids: CATSTVGIGGQGAYEQYF. The DNA of the CDR3 is TGTGCCACCAGCACAGTGGGAATAGGGGGACAGGGGGCCTACGAGCAGTACTTC. Combining the CDR3 with reference TRBV15 and TRBJ2-7 gives the whole variable domain DAMVIQNPRYQVTQFGKPVTLSCSQTLNHNVMYWYQQKSSQAPKLLFHYYDKDFNNEADTPDNFQSRRPNTSFCFLDIRSPGLGDTAMYLCATSTVGIGGQGAYEQYFGPGTRLTVT.

This clonotype came up a few times. The chain has TRBV6-1 and TRBJ2-7, with TRBD1 matching 9 bases. V trimming: 0 bases; J trimming: 3 bases; junction bases outside the gene matches: 3. Germline lookup yields CDR1 MNHNS and CDR2 SASEGT. The CDR3 covers 15 residues. Here the CDR3 DNA reads TGTGCCAGCAGTGAAGCGGGGACAGGGCACTACGAGCAGTACTTC. Translated: CASSEAGTGHYEQYF.

On this clonotype itself: Germline is not matched at one junction end, which may reflect a read error. The rearrangement uses TRBV10-3 and TRBJ1-5; tentatively, D is TRBD1 (5 bases). This CDR3 comprises 14 residues. Germline values: CDR1 ENHRY, CDR2 SYGVKD. The CDR3 region has the DNA TGTGCCACCAGTCGGGGCTTGGGGAATCAGCCCCAGCATTTT. It is translated as CATSRGLGNQPQHF.

The chain employs TRBV4-1 and TRBJ2-6; D gene unclear. V was cut by 3 bases and J by 4 bases, with 13 bases left in between. The CDR3 covers 16 residues. Germline values: CDR1 MGHRA, CDR2 YSYEKL. This CDR3 reads CASSQVQSAGANVLTF. The CDR3 nucleotides read TGCGCCAGCAGCCAGGTTCAGAGTGCCGGGGCCAACGTCCTGACTTTC.

This chain uses TRBV6-4 with TRBJ2-3; 8 positions match TRBD2. CDR1 and CDR2 (germline): MRHNA, SNTAGT. This CDR3 region has 15 residues. The trim removed 3 bases at V and 0 bases at J, leaving 2 bases unmatched. CDR3 DNA sequence: TGTGCCAGCAGTGATTCGGGAGGGAGCACAGATACGCAGTATTTT. Its protein is CASSDSGGSTDTQYF.

This clonotype appeared many times. The J gene is TRBJ1-3, the V gene TRBV28; possible D gene TRBD1, 5 bases. The CDR3 sequence is 15 residues long. Germline loops: CDR1 MDHEN, CDR2 SYDVKM. With 9 bases removed from V and 0 bases from J, the gap between germline ends came to 15 bases. CDR3 sequence reads: CASRSGVPSGNTIYF. The DNA of the CDR3 is TGTGCCAGTCGCTCGGGGGTCCCCTCTGGAAACACCATATATTTT.

Notes on this clonotype: The junction departs from the called germline gene at one end, perhaps through a read error. The rearrangement uses TRBV11-3 and TRBJ2-7, with D perhaps TRBD2 (5 bases). Looked up from germline, CDR1 is SGHNT and CDR2 is YENEEA. The CDR3 sequence is 15 residues long. The CDR3 spells CASSQDRGNYYEQHF. CDR3 DNA: TGTGCCAGCAGCCAAGATAGAGGGAACTACTACGAGCAGCACTTC.

This clonotype was seen at least ten times. V gene TRBV19 combines with J gene TRBJ2-1; D possibly corresponds to TRBD2 (5 bases). The V gene's germline CDR1 is LNHDA and CDR2 SQIVND (reference sequence). CDR3 length: 14 amino acids. The V gene lost 5 bases and the J gene lost 6 bases, with 14 bases spanning the gap. The CDR3: CASSPMSAANEQFF. CDR3 sequence (DNA): TGTGCCAGTAGTCCCATGTCAGCGGCCAATGAGCAGTTCTTC.

This clonotype was observed at least ten times. The chain links TRBV6-1 to TRBJ2-3, with TRBD2 matching over 8 bases. Germline lookup yields CDR1 MNHNS and CDR2 SASEGT. This CDR3 spans 14 amino acids. The ends lost 7 bases at V and 6 bases at J; junction bases unmatched: 9. CDR3 sequence (DNA): TGTGCCAGCAAAACGGGAGGGCCGGGGGATACGCAGTATTTT. Translated, it gives CASKTGGPGDTQYF.

Regarding this clonotype: A read error may explain this, as a much larger clone is one base away. The rearrangement uses TRBV20-1 and TRBJ2-5; D is unresolved. The V end was cut by 4 bases, the J end by 5 bases, with 11 bases between. This CDR3 has 12 residues. The germline V gene has CDR1 DFQATT and CDR2 SNEGSKA (reference sequence). CDR3 in amino acids: CSAIKLGETQYF. The CDR3 DNA sequence: TGCAGTGCTATCAAACTGGGGGAGACCCAGTACTTC.

This clonotype is deemed medium-sized. The J gene is TRBJ2-1, the V gene TRBV5-5; 9 bases fit TRBD2. Looked up from germline, CDR1 is SGHKS and CDR2 is YYEKEE (reference sequence). With 0 bases clipped from V and 7 bases from J, the junction kept 5 bases outside the gene matches. The CDR3 is made up of 15 amino acids. CDR3 protein: CASSLESGRTNEQFF. In DNA form, the CDR3 reads TGTGCCAGCAGCTTGGAAAGCGGGAGGACAAATGAGCAGTTCTTC.

CDR3 coding DNA: TGTGCCAGCAGTTTACGAGGATTAGTGGTCGAGCAGTACTTC. Protein product: CASSLRGLVVEQYF. The rearrangement joins TRBV27 to TRBJ2-7; no clear D. Germline V gives CDR1 MNHEY, CDR2 SMNVEV (reference sequence). With 2 bases removed from V and 6 bases from J, the gap between germline ends came to 14 bases. The length of the CDR3 is 14 residues.

The rearrangement joins TRBV29-1 to TRBJ2-1, with 9 positions matching TRBD2. The V segment lost 4 bases and the J segment 10 bases; nucleotides outside the gene matches: 11. The germline V gene encodes CDR1 SQVTM and CDR2 ANQGSEA. This CDR3 region has 14 residues. CDR3 region: CSVVSGSLLGEQFF. CDR3 coding DNA: TGCAGCGTTGTTAGCGGGAGTTTACTTGGGGAGCAGTTCTTC.

This clonotype is large. V usage is TRBV7-8 and J usage is TRBJ2-7, with 10 bases fitting TRBD1. J was trimmed by 3 bases and V by 4 bases; bases with no gene match: 15. Germline CDR1 reads SGHVS; CDR2 reads FQNEAQ. CDR3 length: 18 residues. DNA of the CDR3: TGTGCCAGCAGCTCCATGGGGTGGGACAGGGGTAAGGGCTACGAGCAGTACTTC. It translates to CASSSMGWDRGKGYEQYF.

Comment on this clonotype: A much bigger clone sits one base away, suggesting this may be a read error. The V gene is TRBV5-6, the J gene TRBJ2-5; D not resolved. Germline V gives CDR1 SGHDT, CDR2 YYEEEE. CDR3 length: 15 residues. CDR3 DNA: TGTGCCAGCAGCTTGGAGGTCCCCATTCAAGAGGCCCAGTACTTC. Residues: CASSLEVPIQEAQYF.

This rearrangement joins TRBV28 to TRBJ1-1, with a tentative D call TRBD1 (5 bases). The V gene's germline CDR1 is MDHEN and CDR2 SYDVKM. V was trimmed by 6 bases and J by 9 bases, leaving 14 bases between them. This CDR3 has 12 residues. Here the CDR3 reads CASSPGTTQAFF. CDR3 in DNA: TGTGCCAGCAGCCCTGGGACGACTCAAGCTTTCTTT.

Many counts were recorded for this clonotype. The chain carries TRBV30 and TRBJ2-1, with unresolved D. The CDR3 covers 12 residues. CDR1 is GTSNPN, CDR2 SVGIG, per germline (reference sequence). Trimming cost V 2 bases and J 5 bases, with 7 bases left between them. The chain's CDR3 is CAWSWTDNEQFF. In DNA, the CDR3 is TGTGCCTGGAGTTGGACCGACAATGAGCAGTTCTTC.